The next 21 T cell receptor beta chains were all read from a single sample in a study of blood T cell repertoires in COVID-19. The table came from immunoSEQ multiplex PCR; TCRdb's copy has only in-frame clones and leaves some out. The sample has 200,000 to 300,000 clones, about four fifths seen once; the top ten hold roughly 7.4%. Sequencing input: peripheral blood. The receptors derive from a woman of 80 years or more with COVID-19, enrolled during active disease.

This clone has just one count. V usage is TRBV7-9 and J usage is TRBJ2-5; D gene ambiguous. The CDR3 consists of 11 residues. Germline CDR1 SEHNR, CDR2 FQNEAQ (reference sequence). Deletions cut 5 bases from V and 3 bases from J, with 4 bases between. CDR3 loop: CASSNKETQYF. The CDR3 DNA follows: TGTGCCAGCAGCAATAAAGAGACCCAGTACTTC. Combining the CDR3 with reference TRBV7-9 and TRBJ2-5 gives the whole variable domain DTGVSQNPRHKITKRGQNVTFRCDPISEHNRLYWYRQTLGQGPEFLTYFQNEAQLEKSRLLSDRFSAERPKGSFSTLEIQRTEQGDSAMYLCASSNKETQYFGPGTRLLVL.

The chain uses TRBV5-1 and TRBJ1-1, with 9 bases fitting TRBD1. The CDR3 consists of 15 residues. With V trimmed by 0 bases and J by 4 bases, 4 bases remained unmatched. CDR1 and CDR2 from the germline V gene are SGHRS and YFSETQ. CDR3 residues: CASSLDRGRGTEAFF. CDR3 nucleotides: TGCGCCAGCAGCTTGGACAGGGGGCGCGGCACTGAAGCTTTCTTT.

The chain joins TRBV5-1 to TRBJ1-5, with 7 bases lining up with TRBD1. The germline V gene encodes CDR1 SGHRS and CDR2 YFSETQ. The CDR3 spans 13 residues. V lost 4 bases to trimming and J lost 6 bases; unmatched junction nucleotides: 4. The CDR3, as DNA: TGCGCCAGCAGCGCACAGGGGACTCAGCCCCAGCATTTT. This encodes CASSAQGTQPQHF.

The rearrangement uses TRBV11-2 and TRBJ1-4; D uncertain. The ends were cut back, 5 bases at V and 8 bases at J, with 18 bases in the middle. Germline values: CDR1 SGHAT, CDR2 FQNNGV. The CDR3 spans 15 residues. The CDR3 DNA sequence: TGTGCCAGCAGCCGAGAGGACTTCGAGGGCGAAAAACTGTTTTTT. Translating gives CASSREDFEGEKLFF.

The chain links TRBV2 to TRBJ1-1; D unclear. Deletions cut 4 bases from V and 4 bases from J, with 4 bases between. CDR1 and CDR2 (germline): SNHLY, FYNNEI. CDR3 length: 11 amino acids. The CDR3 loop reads CASSAVTEAFF. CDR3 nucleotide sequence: TGTGCCAGCAGTGCGGTCACTGAAGCTTTCTTT.

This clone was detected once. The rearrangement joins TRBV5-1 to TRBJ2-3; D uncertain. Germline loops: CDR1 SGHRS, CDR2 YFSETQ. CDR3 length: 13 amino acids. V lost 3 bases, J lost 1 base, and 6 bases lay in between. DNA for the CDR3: TGCGCCAGCAGCTCCCCCGGCACAGATACGCAGTATTTT. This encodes CASSSPGTDTQYF.

The CDR3 DNA reads as TGTGCCAGCAGACCCGGACAGAACTATGGCTACACCTTC. It translates to CASRPGQNYGYTF. This chain connects TRBV6-4 to TRBJ1-2; the D gene is possibly TRBD1 (6 bases). Germline V lookup: CDR1 MRHNA, CDR2 SNTAGT. This CDR3 has 13 residues. V lost 6 bases and J lost 2, with 10 bases in between.

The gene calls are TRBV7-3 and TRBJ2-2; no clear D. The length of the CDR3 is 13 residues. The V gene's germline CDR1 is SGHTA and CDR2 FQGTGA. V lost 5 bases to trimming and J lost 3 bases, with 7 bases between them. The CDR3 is CASSHSYTGELFF. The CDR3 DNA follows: TGTGCCAGCAGCCACTCCTACACCGGGGAGCTGTTTTTT.

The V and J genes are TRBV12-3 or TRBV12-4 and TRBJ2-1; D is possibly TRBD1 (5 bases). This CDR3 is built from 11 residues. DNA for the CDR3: TGTGCAGTCAGGGTTATACATGAGCAGTTCTTC. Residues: CAVRVIHEQFF.

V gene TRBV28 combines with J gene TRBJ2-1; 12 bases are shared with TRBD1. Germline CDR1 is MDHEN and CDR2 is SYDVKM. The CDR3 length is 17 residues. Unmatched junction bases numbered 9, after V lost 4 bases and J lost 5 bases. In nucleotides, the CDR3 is TGTGCCAGCAGTTCGGGACAGGGGGCGCTGATGAACAATGAGCAGTTCTTC. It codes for CASSSGQGALMNNEQFF.

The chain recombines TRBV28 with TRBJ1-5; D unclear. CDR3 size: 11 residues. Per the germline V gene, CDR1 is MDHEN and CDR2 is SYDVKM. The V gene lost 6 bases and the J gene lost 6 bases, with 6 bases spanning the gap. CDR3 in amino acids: CASSHSQPQHF. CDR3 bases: TGTGCCAGCAGCCACAGTCAGCCCCAGCATTTT.

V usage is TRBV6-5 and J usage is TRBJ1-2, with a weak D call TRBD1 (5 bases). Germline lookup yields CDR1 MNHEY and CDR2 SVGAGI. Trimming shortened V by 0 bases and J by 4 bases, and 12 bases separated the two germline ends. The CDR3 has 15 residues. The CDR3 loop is CASSYSEGPIYGYTF. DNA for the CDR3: TGTGCCAGCAGTTACTCGGAGGGACCGATCTATGGCTACACCTTC.

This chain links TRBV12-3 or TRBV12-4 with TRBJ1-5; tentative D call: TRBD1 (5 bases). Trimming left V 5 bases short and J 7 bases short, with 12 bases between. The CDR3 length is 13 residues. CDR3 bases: TGTGCCAGCAGTCGGGGGGAAGGGCAGCCCCAGCATTTT. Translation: CASSRGEGQPQHF.

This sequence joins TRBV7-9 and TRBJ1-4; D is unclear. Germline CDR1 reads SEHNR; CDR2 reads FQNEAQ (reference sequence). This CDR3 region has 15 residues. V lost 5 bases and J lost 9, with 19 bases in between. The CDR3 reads CASSPREKPNQKLFF. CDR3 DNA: TGTGCCAGCAGCCCAAGAGAAAAGCCCAATCAAAAACTGTTTTTT.

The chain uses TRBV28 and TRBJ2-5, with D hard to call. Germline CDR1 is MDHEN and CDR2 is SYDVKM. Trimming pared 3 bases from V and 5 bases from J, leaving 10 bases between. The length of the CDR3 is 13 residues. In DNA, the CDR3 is TGTGCCAGCAGTTTGACAATACCGGAGACCCAGTACTTC. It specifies CASSLTIPETQYF.

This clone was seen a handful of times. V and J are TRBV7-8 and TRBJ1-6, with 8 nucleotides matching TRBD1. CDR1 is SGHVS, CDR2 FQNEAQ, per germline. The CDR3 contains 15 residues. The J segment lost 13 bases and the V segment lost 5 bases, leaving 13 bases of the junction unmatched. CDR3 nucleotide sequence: TGTGCCAGCAGCCCGGGAGTTGACAGGGGACTGCCCCTCCACTTT. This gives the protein CASSPGVDRGLPLHF.

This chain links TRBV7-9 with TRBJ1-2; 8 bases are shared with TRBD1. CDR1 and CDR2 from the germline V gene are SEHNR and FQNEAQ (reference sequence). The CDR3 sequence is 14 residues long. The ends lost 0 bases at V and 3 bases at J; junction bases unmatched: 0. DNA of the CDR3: TGTGCCAGCAGCTTAGCGACAGGGGACTATGGCTACACCTTC. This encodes CASSLATGDYGYTF.

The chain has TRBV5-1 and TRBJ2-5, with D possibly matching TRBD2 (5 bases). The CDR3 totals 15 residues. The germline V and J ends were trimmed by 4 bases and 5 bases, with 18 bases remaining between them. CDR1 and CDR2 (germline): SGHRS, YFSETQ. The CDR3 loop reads CASSRKTAGEETQYF. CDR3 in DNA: TGCGCCAGCAGCAGGAAAACAGCCGGGGAGGAGACCCAGTACTTC.

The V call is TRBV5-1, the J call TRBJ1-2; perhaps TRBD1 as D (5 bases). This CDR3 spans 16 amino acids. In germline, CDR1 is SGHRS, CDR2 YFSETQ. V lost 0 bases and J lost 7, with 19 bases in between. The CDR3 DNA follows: TGCGCCAGCAGCTTGGCCCTATCCAATCAGGGAACTGGCTACACCTTC. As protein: CASSLALSNQGTGYTF.

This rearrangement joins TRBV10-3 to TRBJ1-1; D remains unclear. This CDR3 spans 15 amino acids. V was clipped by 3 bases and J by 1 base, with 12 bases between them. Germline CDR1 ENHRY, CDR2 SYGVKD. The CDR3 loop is CAISDGPYSNTEAFF. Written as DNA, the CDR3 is TGTGCCATCAGTGACGGTCCCTATTCGAACACTGAAGCTTTCTTT.

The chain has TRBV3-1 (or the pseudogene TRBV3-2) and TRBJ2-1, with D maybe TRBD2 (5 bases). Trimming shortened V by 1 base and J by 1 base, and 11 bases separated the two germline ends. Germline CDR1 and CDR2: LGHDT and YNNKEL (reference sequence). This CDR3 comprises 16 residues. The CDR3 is CASSQGVATSYNEQFF. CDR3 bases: TGTGCCAGCAGCCAAGGGGTAGCGACTTCCTACAATGAGCAGTTCTTC.